The source of this T cell receptor beta chain is a study of human T cells and chemical hapten exposure. Study context: 2% DPC was applied to about 2 cm by about 2 cm of upper inner arm skin for sensitization. Patch tests containing 0.01% DPC, applied to the upper back, were read at 6 days.

A few counts support this clonotype. TCRdb re-analysed the RACE reads in MiXCR, keeping a single row per CDR3 protein. This sample yields 350,000 to 400,000 distinct CDR3 sequences, of which around 6% are seen a single time; over 5.5% belongs to the top ten. CDR1 and CDR2 from the germline V gene are MNHEY and SVGEGT. CDR3 length: 15 residues. Trimming left V 0 bases short and J 1 base short, with 4 bases between. Time point: patch test 2, 6 weeks after DPC sensitization. The treatment was: therapeutic diphenylcyclopropenone sensitization with weekly scalp DPC. Sequenced material: whole blood, taken in connection with sensitization to the hapten diphenylcyclopropenone (DPC). This receptor was obtained from a woman aged 18-29 years with alopecia areata. Some clones in this sample may be carry-over from other donors' samples. The chain combines TRBV6-2 or TRBV6-3 with TRBJ2-6; D is undetermined. CDR3 bases: TGTGCCAGCAGTTACTCGCCGTCTGGGGCCAACGTCCTGACTTTC. Protein product: CASSYSPSGANVLTF.